This T cell receptor (beta chain) was sequenced during a study of T cell clonotyping in hematopoietic cell transplantation. Sequencing used immunoSEQ multiplex PCR; TCRdb keeps in-frame clones, though not all of them. Here the sample spans several thousand clones, 77% being singletons. This clone was seen just once. The CDR3 length is 13 residues. The ends were cut back, 1 base at V and 9 bases at J, with 12 bases in the middle. Germline-derived CDR1 and CDR2 are LGHNA and YSLEER. Sequenced here: PBMCs, sampled 100 days after allogeneic stem cell transplant. The chain combines TRBV4-3 with TRBJ1-1; D is unresolved. The receptor comes from a female patient aged 25-39 years who had an allogeneic stem cell transplant, so the T cells may come from the graft donor. Some clones in this sample may be carry-over from other donors' samples. CDR3 DNA sequence: TGCGCCAGCAGCCAAGGGACCTCTTTTCAAGCTTTCTTT. Translated, it gives CASSQGTSFQAFF.